This T cell receptor (beta chain) was identified in a study of patients and donors after allogeneic stem cell transplantation. The germline V gene has CDR1 MNHNY and CDR2 SVGAGI (reference sequence). There are 19 residues in the CDR3. The junction had 6 bases not matched to a gene; V was cut back by 0 bases and J by 0 bases. TCRdb re-called the RT-PCR reads with MiXCR, one entry per CDR3 protein. The sample has 150,000 to 200,000 distinct CDR3 sequences, about 30% seen once. Material: blood, either unsorted or a sorted T cell fraction (not recorded which). This clonotype was obtained from a human donor who was either an allogeneic HSCT recipient or a stem cell or donor lymphocyte infusion donor (not recorded which). It is not recorded whose cells these are; they may come from a transplant donor. V and J are TRBV6-6 and TRBJ2-1; 12 bases align to TRBD1. In DNA, the CDR3 is TGTGCCAGCAGTTACTCGGGACAGGGGGCTTCAAGCTCCTACAATGAGCAGTTCTTC. Protein sequence: CASSYSGQGASSSYNEQFF.